These 16 T cell receptor beta chains were all obtained from the same sample, sequenced in a study of cytomegalovirus exposure and HLA in healthy donors. The PCR used 60 Vbeta and 13 Jbeta primers. Profiled with immunoSEQ multiplex PCR; TCRdb holds only in-frame clones, not every one. The table records some 110,000 clones, 70% to 80% of them present only once. Specimen: PBMCs. These receptors all stem from a man between 60 and 70 years old in good health and CMV-seronegative.

The chain uses TRBV5-1 and TRBJ1-5; 9 bases are shared with TRBD1. The CDR3 is 18 amino acids. With V trimmed by 3 bases and J by 0 bases, 10 bases remained unmatched. Germline V gives CDR1 SGHRS, CDR2 YFSETQ. CDR3 sequence (DNA): TGCGCCAGCAGCTCAGACAGGGGGAGGTCGAATAGCAATCAGCCCCAGCATTTT. Protein sequence: CASSSDRGRSNSNQPQHF.

The J gene is TRBJ1-5, the V gene TRBV30; possibly TRBD1 for D (5 bases). The germline V gene encodes CDR1 GTSNPN and CDR2 SVGIG (reference sequence). The CDR3 has 13 residues. The CDR3 here is CAAGTNYNQPQHF. CDR3 nucleotide sequence: TGTGCGGCAGGGACTAACTACAATCAGCCCCAGCATTTT.

This chain links TRBV29-1 with TRBJ2-3; the D is unclear. The CDR3 runs to 13 residues. V was cut by 2 bases and J by 2 bases, with 8 bases left in between. The germline V gene has CDR1 SQVTM and CDR2 ANQGSEA. The CDR3 region has the DNA TGCAGCGTTGAAACACAGTCCACAGATACGCAGTATTTT. Its translation is CSVETQSTDTQYF.

This clone was counted a few times. The chain joins TRBV27 to TRBJ1-2; D is unresolved. The germline V gene has CDR1 MNHEY and CDR2 SMNVEV (reference sequence). This CDR3 contains 13 residues. The V and J ends lost 2 bases and 6 bases respectively, with 10 bases between them. The CDR3 sequence is CASSLGRVHGYTF. In DNA, the CDR3 is TGTGCCAGCAGTTTAGGGAGGGTACATGGCTACACCTTC.

The chain carries TRBV9 and TRBJ2-5, with no clear D. CDR1 is SGDLS and CDR2 is YYNGEE in the germline V gene. Trimming left V 0 bases short and J 4 bases short, with 13 bases between. The length of the CDR3 is 15 residues. The CDR3 DNA reads TGTGCCAGCAGCGTAGGGTCCCAGTTATCAGAGACCCAGTACTTC. It is translated as CASSVGSQLSETQYF.

With respect to this clone: Other nucleotide sequences in the sample specify the same CDR3. The chain employs TRBV7-2 and TRBJ2-3; the D is unclear. Germline V gives CDR1 SGHTA, CDR2 FQGNSA. Trimming shortened V by 5 bases and J by 0 bases, and 12 bases separated the two germline ends. The CDR3 runs 15 residues. The chain's CDR3 is CASSPQGVSTDTQYF. The CDR3 DNA reads as TGTGCCAGCAGCCCCCAAGGAGTTAGCACAGATACGCAGTATTTT.

The chain links TRBV13 to TRBJ2-3; TRBD2 aligns across 7 bases. The ends lost 8 bases at V and 1 base at J; junction bases unmatched: 15. In germline, CDR1 is PRHDT, CDR2 FYEKMQ (reference sequence). The CDR3 runs to 17 residues. DNA of the CDR3: TGTGCCAGCCAGAAAAGGGGACTAAGGTTAGGCACAGATACGCAGTATTTT. Its translation is CASQKRGLRLGTDTQYF.

This chain links TRBV5-1 with TRBJ1-2, with TRBD1 identical over 8 bases. The germline V gene has CDR1 SGHRS and CDR2 YFSETQ. Trimming cost V 0 bases and J 8 bases; bases outside gene matches: 6. The length of the CDR3 is 14 residues. In nucleotides, the CDR3 is TGCGCCAGCAGCTTGGGTCAGGGGGCAGAAGGCTACACCTTC. It yields the protein CASSLGQGAEGYTF.

V usage is TRBV19 and J usage is TRBJ1-1; 7 nucleotides line up with TRBD1. J was trimmed by 0 bases and V by 9 bases; bases with no gene match: 7. Germline CDR1 LNHDA, CDR2 SQIVND (reference sequence). CDR3 length equals 14 residues. CDR3: CASRRGIMNTEAFF. In DNA form, the CDR3 reads TGTGCCAGCCGCAGGGGGATCATGAACACTGAAGCTTTCTTT.

This sequence joins TRBV7-3 and TRBJ2-3, with D possibly matching TRBD2 (6 bases). V shed 3 bases and J shed 0 bases, with 13 bases lying between them. This CDR3 has 16 amino acids. CDR1 SGHTA and CDR2 FQGTGA come from the germline V gene. The CDR3 DNA reads TGTGCCAGCAGCTTTTTCTCGGGGACTAGCACAGATACGCAGTATTTT. Amino acid sequence: CASSFFSGTSTDTQYF.

The chain recombines TRBV5-4 with TRBJ2-1; possibly TRBD2 for D (7 bases). This CDR3 has 13 residues. Per germline, CDR1 SGHNT and CDR2 YYREEE (reference sequence). Between the trimmed V and J ends, which lost 1 base and 10 bases, there was a span of 12 bases. In DNA, the CDR3 is TGTGCCAGCAGCTTGACAGGGAGGGGGGAGCAGTTCTTC. It yields the protein CASSLTGRGEQFF.

The J gene is TRBJ2-6, the V gene TRBV6-6; TRBD1 might be the D (5 bases). Germline V gene data show CDR1 as MNHNY and CDR2 as SVGAGI (reference sequence). V lost 4 bases and J lost 3, with 7 bases in between. This CDR3 has 14 residues. The DNA of the CDR3 is TGTGCCAGCAGTTCTCAGGGTGGGGCCAACGTCCTGACTTTC. It codes for CASSSQGGANVLTF.

J is TRBJ1-1 and V is TRBV5-4; D gene ambiguous. The V and J ends lost 0 bases and 5 bases respectively, with 11 bases between them. Germline CDR1 reads SGHNT; CDR2 reads YYREEE (reference sequence). The CDR3 is 14 amino acids. For the CDR3, the DNA is TGTGCCAGCAGCTTGGCGGCAGGCGAAACTGAAGCTTTCTTT. This encodes CASSLAAGETEAFF. Full variable domain (remainder filled in from reference TRBV5-4 and TRBJ1-1): ETGVTQSPTHLIKTRGQQVTLRCSSQSGHNTVSWYQQALGQGPQFIFQYYREEENGRGNFPPRFSGLQFPNYSSELNVNALELDDSALYLCASSLAAGETEAFFGQGTRLTVV.

This clone was recorded once. The CDR3 reads CASSGSDNSPLHF. CDR3 in DNA: TGTGCCAGCTCAGGTTCAGATAATTCACCCCTCCACTTT. The V gene is TRBV18, the J gene TRBJ1-6; D ambiguous. Germline-derived CDR1 and CDR2 are KGHSH and LQKENI. The CDR3 extends over 13 amino acids. Deletions cut 5 bases from V and 5 bases from J, with 7 bases between.

The chain joins TRBV19 to TRBJ1-6; 7 nucleotides match TRBD1. This CDR3 is 13 amino acids long. V lost 5 bases and J lost 7; bases outside the gene matches: 2. Germline CDR1 reads LNHDA; CDR2 reads SQIVND (reference sequence). The CDR3 reads CASSVTGNSPLHF. As DNA, the CDR3 is TGTGCCAGTAGTGTGACAGGGAATTCACCCCTCCACTTT.

The table lists this clone with a few counts. The rearrangement links TRBV18 to TRBJ1-6, with D uncertain. The ends were cut back, 5 bases at V and 4 bases at J, with 12 bases in the middle. From germline, CDR1 is KGHSH and CDR2 LQKENI. This CDR3 is built from 15 residues. CDR3 DNA sequence: TGTGCCAGCTCAGGCCGGGTCAGTTATAATTCACCCCTCCACTTT. As protein: CASSGRVSYNSPLHF.